The rows below give T cell receptor beta chains drawn from one sample of a study of shared clonotypes between healthy human individuals. Here immunoSEQ multiplex PCR was the method, and the copy in TCRdb shows in-frame clones only, minus some. The repertoire consists of approximately 500,000 clones, with more than 65% occurring once and the leading ten covering around 13%. Sequences were obtained from PBMCs. The receptors stem from a woman aged 40 to 50 in good health. Some clones in this sample may be carry-over from other donors' samples. CDR3s include the opening cysteine and the closing phenylalanine or tryptophan. The D gene is left open where the match is weak. Rows give clone size only sometimes, using once, few, many, or a class for an expanded clone.

v_call	clone_size	j_call	d_call	cdr3_aa	cdr3_nt
TRBV29-1	few	TRBJ2-3	.	CSVEDWRGGDTQYF	TGCAGCGTTGAAGATTGGAGGGGAGGCGATACGCAGTATTTT
TRBV5-4	.	TRBJ2-7	.	CASSAQGGGTPWEQYF	TGTGCCAGCAGCGCCCAGGGGGGCGGGACGCCATGGGAGCAGTACTTC
TRBV4-3	few	TRBJ2-7	TRBD2	CASSPSGSSYEQYF	TGCGCCAGCAGCCCCAGCGGGAGCTCCTACGAGCAGTACTTC
TRBV5-1	.	TRBJ2-5	.	CASSLAGTDQETQYF	TGCGCCAGCAGCTTGGCGGGGACTGATCAAGAGACCCAGTACTTC
TRBV28	.	TRBJ1-5	.	CASSLGVGNQPQHF	TGTGCCAGCAGTTTAGGGGTTGGCAATCAGCCCCAGCATTTT
TRBV11-2	once	TRBJ2-1	.	CASSLLVPSYNEQFF	TGTGCCAGCAGCTTACTCGTCCCTAGTTACAATGAGCAGTTCTTC
TRBV7-9	few	TRBJ2-2	TRBD2	CATRGETTGELFF	TGTGCCACCCGGGGGGAGACAACCGGGGAGCTGTTTTTT
TRBV4-2	.	TRBJ2-7	.	CASSQELGGSYEQYF	TGTGCCAGCAGCCAAGAGCTCGGGGGTTCCTACGAGCAGTACTTC
TRBV28	.	TRBJ1-1	.	CASTTFRFRTEAFF	TGTGCCAGCACCACGTTCCGGTTCAGAACTGAAGCTTTCTTT
TRBV15	.	TRBJ2-2	TRBD2	CATSRAGASGTTNTGELFF	TGTGCCACCAGCAGAGCGGGTGCTAGCGGGACAACGAACACCGGGGAGCTGTTTTTT
TRBV4-2	.	TRBJ2-2	.	CASSQEVFNTGELFF	TGTGCCAGCAGCCAAGAGGTCTTTAACACCGGGGAGCTGTTTTTT
TRBV7-3	.	TRBJ1-2	.	CASSLGPGAGYTF	TGTGCCAGCAGCTTAGGCCCAGGGGCTGGCTACACCTTC
TRBV19	many	TRBJ2-5	.	CASTGGIFGETQYF	TGTGCCAGTACTGGTGGTATATTCGGGGAGACCCAGTACTTC
TRBV6-1	.	TRBJ1-5	TRBD1	CASSGDRGQPQHF	TGTGCCAGCAGTGGGGACAGGGGCCAGCCCCAGCATTTT
TRBV19	.	TRBJ2-1	TRBD1	CASSYRATGSSYNEQFF	TGTGCCAGTAGTTACCGGGCGACAGGGAGCTCCTACAATGAGCAGTTCTTC
TRBV11-2	.	TRBJ2-7	.	CASSLAGTYEQYF	TGTGCCAGCAGCCTCGCGGGGACCTACGAGCAGTACTTC
TRBV5-4	once	TRBJ2-1	.	CASSFWDKTYNEQFF	TGTGCCAGCAGCTTTTGGGACAAGACCTACAATGAGCAGTTCTTC
TRBV19	.	TRBJ1-5	TRBD1	CASSIDQGQGYQPQHF	TGTGCCAGTAGTATAGATCAGGGACAGGGCTATCAGCCCCAGCATTTT
TRBV5-4	.	TRBJ2-3	TRBD1	CASSSRDRSTDTQYF	TGTGCCAGCAGCTCCCGGGACAGAAGCACAGATACGCAGTATTTT
TRBV14	.	TRBJ1-5	.	CASSLGRDQPQHF	TGTGCCAGCAGCCTAGGTAGGGACCAGCCCCAGCATTTT
TRBV28	.	TRBJ2-7	TRBD2	CASSSTLTSGSDSYEQYF	TGTGCCAGCAGTTCCACCCTTACTAGCGGGAGCGACTCCTACGAGCAGTACTTC
TRBV7-8	.	TRBJ2-1	TRBD2	CASSPFGGVGPGNEQFF	TGTGCCAGCAGCCCATTCGGGGGGGTGGGGCCCGGCAATGAGCAGTTCTTC
TRBV6-1	once	TRBJ1-4	TRBD1	CASSEGGGRGDEKLFF	TGTGCCAGCAGTGAAGGTGGTGGCAGGGGGGATGAAAAACTGTTTTTT
TRBV5-1	.	TRBJ1-6	TRBD1	CASSLRDRGQSPLHF	TGCGCCAGCAGCCTCCGGGACAGGGGGCAATCACCCCTCCACTTT
TRBV29-1	.	TRBJ2-7	.	CSIVAVGGDEQYF	TGCAGCATAGTAGCGGTCGGGGGTGACGAGCAGTACTTC
TRBV28	.	TRBJ2-6	.	CASSFISGANVLTF	TGTGCCAGCAGTTTTATCTCTGGGGCCAACGTCCTGACTTTC
TRBV5-1	few	TRBJ2-2	TRBD1	CASSLKGQRNTGELFF	TGCGCCAGCAGCTTGAAGGGACAGCGGAACACCGGGGAGCTGTTTTTT
TRBV6-1	.	TRBJ1-3	.	CASSELEPSGNTIYF	TGTGCCAGCAGTGAATTAGAGCCTTCTGGAAACACCATATATTTT
TRBV6-1	.	TRBJ1-1	.	CASSEGPGWGNTEAFF	TGTGCCAGCAGTGAAGGACCAGGGTGGGGGAACACTGAAGCTTTCTTT
TRBV30	.	TRBJ2-7	TRBD1	CAWMITGAYEQYF	TGTGCCTGGATGATAACAGGGGCTTACGAGCAGTACTTC
TRBV7-9	.	TRBJ2-7	.	CASSSDVTYEQYF	TGTGCCAGCAGCTCAGACGTCACCTACGAGCAGTACTTC
TRBV10-2	.	TRBJ2-5	TRBD1	CASGSDRGWGQETQYF	TGCGCCAGCGGTTCGGACAGGGGTTGGGGCCAAGAGACCCAGTACTTC
TRBV9	.	TRBJ1-5	.	CASSVGSKRGQPQHF	TGTGCCAGCAGCGTAGGCTCGAAAAGGGGCCAGCCCCAGCATTTT
TRBV7-9	.	TRBJ2-7	.	CASSLGPGLSEQYF	TGTGCCAGCAGCTTAGGCCCAGGGCTCTCCGAGCAGTACTTC
TRBV29-1	.	TRBJ2-1	.	CSVGLAPAYNEQFF	TGCAGCGTTGGCCTAGCTCCCGCCTACAATGAGCAGTTCTTC
TRBV7-3	.	TRBJ2-1	TRBD2	CASSSSGRSNNEQFF	TGTGCCAGCAGCTCCAGCGGGAGGTCCAACAATGAGCAGTTCTTC
TRBV6-1	.	TRBJ2-7	.	CASSAPPGRGSYEQYF	TGTGCCAGCAGTGCCCCTCCGGGACGGGGCAGCTACGAGCAGTACTTC
TRBV6-1	.	TRBJ1-5	.	CASHGVAHQPQHF	TGTGCCAGCCACGGAGTAGCGCATCAGCCCCAGCATTTT
TRBV5-3	.	TRBJ2-1	TRBD2	CARSLVSPGLAGEEEQFF	TGTGCCAGAAGCTTGGTATCCCCCGGACTAGCGGGAGAAGAGGAGCAGTTCTTC
TRBV5-1	.	TRBJ1-1	.	CASSATGMNTEAFF	TGCGCCAGCAGCGCAACAGGGATGAACACTGAAGCTTTCTTT
TRBV5-1	.	TRBJ1-4	TRBD1	CASSRGSGTGNEKLFF	TGCGCCAGCAGTAGAGGCAGCGGGACAGGGAATGAAAAACTGTTTTTT
TRBV28	few	TRBJ2-7	.	CASGTYPYGQYF	TGTGCCAGCGGGACCTATCCATATGGGCAGTACTTC
TRBV11-2	.	TRBJ2-7	.	CASSPDRGGSSYEQYF	TGTGCCAGCAGCCCCGACAGGGGCGGGAGCTCCTACGAGCAGTACTTC
TRBV18	.	TRBJ1-3	.	CASSLMRQAGNTIYF	TGTGCCAGCTCACTGATGCGACAGGCTGGAAACACCATATATTTT
TRBV28	.	TRBJ2-4	TRBD2	CASSLSGGRAKNIQYF	TGTGCCAGCAGTTTAAGCGGGGGCCGGGCCAAAAACATTCAGTACTTC